Below are 14 T cell receptor beta chains sequenced from a single sample in a study of shared clonotypes between healthy human individuals. Assay used: immunoSEQ multiplex PCR; TCRdb lists only in-frame clones, some missing. Seen here are some 2,100,000 clones, about 94% observed once, and the top ten hold around 0.13%. The sequenced sample consisted of naive CD4+ T cells sorted from blood. Subset: CD45RA+ positively selected. The receptors derive from a young man in good health.

The chain has TRBV19 and TRBJ2-2; weak D call: TRBD1 (6 bases). The germline V gene has CDR1 LNHDA and CDR2 SQIVND (reference sequence). There are 14 residues in the CDR3. The V and J ends lost 6 bases and 0 bases respectively, with 8 bases between them. CDR3 protein: CASRGTPNTGELFF. The CDR3 bases are TGTGCCAGTAGAGGGACACCGAACACCGGGGAGCTGTTTTTT.

This clone was seen only once. In the same sample, other DNA sequences code for this CDR3. V is TRBV7-2 and J is TRBJ1-2; D gene uncertain. Trimming stripped 0 bases from V and 6 bases from J, with 8 bases between. From germline, CDR1 is SGHTA and CDR2 FQGNSA. This CDR3 has 13 residues. The CDR3 spells CASSLAGYDGYTF. The CDR3 DNA reads as TGTGCCAGCAGCTTAGCGGGCTACGATGGCTACACCTTC.

As for this clone: Additional DNA sequences in this sample encode the identical CDR3. The chain employs TRBV4-1 and TRBJ1-5; 9 nucleotides line up with TRBD1. Germline V lookup: CDR1 MGHRA, CDR2 YSYEKL. The CDR3 is made up of 15 amino acids. The ends lost 1 base at V and 4 bases at J; junction bases unmatched: 2. For the CDR3, the DNA is TGCGCCAGCAGCCAAGGTGGGACAGGGAATCAGCCCCAGCATTTT. Protein: CASSQGGTGNQPQHF.

The J gene is TRBJ1-1, the V gene TRBV5-1, with D hard to call. V was shortened by 1 base and J by 6 bases, with 16 bases between the two germline ends. CDR1 and CDR2 from the germline V gene are SGHRS and YFSETQ. The CDR3 sequence is 15 residues long. The CDR3 region has the DNA TGCGCCAGCAGCTTGCGTATTGGGAGGATGTCTGAAGCTTTCTTT. Its protein product is CASSLRIGRMSEAFF. The complete variable domain, with remaining parts taken from reference TRBV5-1 and TRBJ1-1, reads KAGVTQTPRYLIKTRGQQVTLSCSPISGHRSVSWYQQTPGQGLQFLFEYFSETQRNKGNFPGRFSGRQFSNSRSEMNVSTLELGDSALYLCASSLRIGRMSEAFFGQGTRLTVV.

The DNA of the CDR3 is TGTGCCAGCGACAGGGGGCAGGGGGCAGATACGCAGTATTTT. Encoded protein: CASDRGQGADTQYF. This chain links TRBV2 with TRBJ2-3, with 10 nucleotides matching TRBD1. J was trimmed by 4 bases and V by 8 bases; bases with no gene match: 6. Germline V gene sequence: CDR1 SNHLY, CDR2 FYNNEI. This CDR3 region has 14 residues.

V is TRBV5-4 and J is TRBJ1-1, with a tentative D call TRBD1 (5 bases). The CDR3 has 13 amino acids. V was clipped by 2 bases and J by 10 bases, with 15 bases between them. Germline CDR1 is SGHNT and CDR2 is YYREEE (reference sequence). Written as DNA, the CDR3 is TGTGCCAGCAGCTTAGGGCCGAGGCAGGGAGCTTTCTTT. Translating gives CASSLGPRQGAFF.

The CDR3 here is CASTPGLINEKLFF. The CDR3 DNA is TGTGCCAGCACCCCGGGACTGATTAATGAAAAACTGTTTTTT. The gene calls are TRBV7-8 and TRBJ1-4; a weak D match, TRBD1 (5 bases). V lost 7 bases and J lost 4, with 13 bases in between. There are 14 residues in the CDR3. Germline loops: CDR1 SGHVS, CDR2 FQNEAQ.

As regards this clone: Other DNA sequences from this sample encode an identical CDR3 as well. This chain links TRBV20-1 with TRBJ2-5, with D unclear. Trimming took off 3 bases at V and 4 bases at J, with 3 bases between the two ends. The CDR3 covers 10 residues. Germline CDR1 is DFQATT and CDR2 is SNEGSKA (reference sequence). CDR3 DNA: TGCAGTGCTAGTGGAGAGACCCAGTACTTC. Its translation: CSASGETQYF.

Of note for this clone: A read error may be the cause here, since a much bigger clone is one base away. Written as DNA, the CDR3 is TGTGCCAGCAGCTTGGCCCACGAGCAGTACTTC. Residues: CASSLAHEQYF. The rearrangement joins TRBV5-6 to TRBJ2-7; D unresolved. Per germline, CDR1 SGHDT and CDR2 YYEEEE. V lost 0 bases, J lost 5 bases, and 3 bases lay in between. This CDR3 contains 11 residues.

The chain uses TRBV5-1 and TRBJ2-7, with D possibly being TRBD2 (6 bases). The germline V and J ends were trimmed by 4 bases and 2 bases, with 22 bases remaining between them. Germline V gene sequence: CDR1 SGHRS, CDR2 YFSETQ. The CDR3 is made up of 17 amino acids. CDR3 DNA sequence: TGCGCCAGCAGCCCTGGAGGGATGACGGGACCCACCTACGAGCAGTACTTC. Translation gives CASSPGGMTGPTYEQYF.

In this sample, this clone turned up once. The J gene is TRBJ2-7, the V gene TRBV5-1; TRBD1 matches 8 bases. The CDR3 sequence is 15 residues long. With 4 bases clipped from V and 3 bases from J, the junction kept 9 bases outside the gene matches. Germline CDR1 is SGHRS and CDR2 is YFSETQ. CDR3 DNA: TGCGCCAGCAGCACAAAACAGGGGGTTGGCTACGAGCAGTACTTC. Protein product: CASSTKQGVGYEQYF.

The rearrangement links TRBV6-7 to TRBJ2-5, with TRBD1 as a possible D gene (6 bases). TRBV6-7 is recorded as an ORF, its role being uncertain. V was trimmed by 6 bases and J by 3 bases, leaving 14 bases between them. The CDR3 is made up of 14 amino acids. CDR3 sequence (DNA): TGTGCCAGCAGCAACCGACAGGATAAAGAGACCCAGTACTTC. This encodes CASSNRQDKETQYF.

Regarding this clone: Distinct nucleotide sequences in the sample also encode this CDR3. The chain carries TRBV5-1 and TRBJ1-5, with 10 bases fitting TRBD1. V lost 2 bases to trimming and J lost 2 bases; unmatched junction nucleotides: 4. The CDR3 is 16 residues long. Per germline, CDR1 SGHRS and CDR2 YFSETQ. CDR3 DNA sequence: TGCGCCAGCAGCTTAGCCGGGACAGGGGGCAATCAGCCCCAGCATTTT. Protein product: CASSLAGTGGNQPQHF.

This clone was seen only once. The chain is built from TRBV10-2 and TRBJ1-6; possibly TRBD1 for D (5 bases). Trimming took 2 bases from V and 0 from J, leaving 11 bases between them. The CDR3 contains 17 residues. CDR1 is WSHSY, CDR2 SAAADI, per germline. CDR3 nucleotide sequence: TGCGCCAGCAGTGAGACGAGGGGTAGCTCCTATAATTCACCCCTCCACTTT. It translates to CASSETRGSSYNSPLHF.